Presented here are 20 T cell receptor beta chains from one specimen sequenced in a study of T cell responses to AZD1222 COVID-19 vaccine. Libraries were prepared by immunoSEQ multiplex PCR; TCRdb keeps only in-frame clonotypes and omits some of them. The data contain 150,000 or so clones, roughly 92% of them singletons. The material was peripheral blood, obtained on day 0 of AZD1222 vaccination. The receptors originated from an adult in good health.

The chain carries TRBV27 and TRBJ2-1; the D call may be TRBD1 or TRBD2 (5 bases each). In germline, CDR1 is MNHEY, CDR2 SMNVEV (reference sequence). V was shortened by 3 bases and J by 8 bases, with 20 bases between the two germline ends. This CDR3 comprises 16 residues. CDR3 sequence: CASSFARWGSEYEQFF. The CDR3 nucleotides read TGTGCCAGCAGTTTTGCTCGATGGGGGAGTGAGTATGAGCAGTTCTTC.

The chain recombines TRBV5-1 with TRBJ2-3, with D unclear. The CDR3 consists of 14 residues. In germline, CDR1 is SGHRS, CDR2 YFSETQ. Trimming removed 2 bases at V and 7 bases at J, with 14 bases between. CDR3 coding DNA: TGCGCCAGCAGCTTCTCTCCCCAGAAGAATACGCAGTATTTT. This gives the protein CASSFSPQKNTQYF.

The CDR3 spells CATWQGQGYGYTF. The CDR3, as DNA: TGTGCCACCTGGCAGGGGCAGGGGTATGGCTACACCTTC. The chain is built from TRBV24-1 and TRBJ1-2; D perhaps matches TRBD1 (6 bases). V lost 9 bases, J lost 5 bases, and 15 bases lay in between. The CDR3 totals 13 residues. CDR1 is KGHDR, CDR2 SFDVKD, per germline.

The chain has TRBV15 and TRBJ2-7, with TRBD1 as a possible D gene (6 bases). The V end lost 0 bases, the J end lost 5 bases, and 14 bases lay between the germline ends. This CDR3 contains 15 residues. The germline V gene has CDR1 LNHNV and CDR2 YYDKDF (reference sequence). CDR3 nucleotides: TGTGCCACCAGCAGAGATCCAGGGGCCGGTAACGAGCAGTACTTC. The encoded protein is CATSRDPGAGNEQYF.

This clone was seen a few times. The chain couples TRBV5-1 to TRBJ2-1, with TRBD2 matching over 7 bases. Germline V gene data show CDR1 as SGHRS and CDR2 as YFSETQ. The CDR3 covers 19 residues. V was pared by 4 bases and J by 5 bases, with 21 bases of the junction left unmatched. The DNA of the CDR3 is TGCGCCAGCAGCATATGGACTAGTGGGAGGGCCTGGGGAAACAATGAGCAGTTCTTC. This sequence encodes CASSIWTSGRAWGNNEQFF. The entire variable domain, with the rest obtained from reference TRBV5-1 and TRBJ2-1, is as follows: KAGVTQTPRYLIKTRGQQVTLSCSPISGHRSVSWYQQTPGQGLQFLFEYFSETQRNKGNFPGRFSGRQFSNSRSEMNVSTLELGDSALYLCASSIWTSGRAWGNNEQFFGPGTRLTVL.

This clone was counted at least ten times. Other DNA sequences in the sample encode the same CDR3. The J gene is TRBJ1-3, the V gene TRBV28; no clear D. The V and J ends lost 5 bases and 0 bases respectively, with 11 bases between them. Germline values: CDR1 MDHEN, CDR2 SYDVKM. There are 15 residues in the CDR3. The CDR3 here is CASSDTGLSGNTIYF. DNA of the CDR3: TGTGCCAGCAGTGATACTGGCCTCTCTGGAAACACCATATATTTT.

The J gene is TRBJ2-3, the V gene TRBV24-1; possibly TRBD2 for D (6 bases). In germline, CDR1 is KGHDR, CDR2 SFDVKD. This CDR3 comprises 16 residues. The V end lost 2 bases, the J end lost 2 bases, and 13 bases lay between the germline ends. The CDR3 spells CATSDSIGGNTDTQYF. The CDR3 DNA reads TGTGCCACCAGTGATTCCATCGGGGGAAACACAGATACGCAGTATTTT.

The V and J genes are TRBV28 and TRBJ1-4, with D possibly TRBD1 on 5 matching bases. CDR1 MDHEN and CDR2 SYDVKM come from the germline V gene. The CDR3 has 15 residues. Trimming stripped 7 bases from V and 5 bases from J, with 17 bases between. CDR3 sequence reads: CASTLAGNRNEKLFF. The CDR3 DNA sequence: TGTGCCAGCACTCTTGCAGGGAACAGAAATGAAAAACTGTTTTTT.

Here the CDR3 reads CASSQRPHEQYF. CDR3 bases: TGTGCCAGCAGCCAGAGGCCCCACGAGCAGTACTTC. The chain carries TRBV3-1 (or the pseudogene TRBV3-2) and TRBJ2-7; D gene uncertain. CDR1 and CDR2 (germline): LGHDT, YNNKEL (reference sequence). The CDR3 is 12 residues long. Trimming cost V 3 bases and J 5 bases, with 8 bases left between them.

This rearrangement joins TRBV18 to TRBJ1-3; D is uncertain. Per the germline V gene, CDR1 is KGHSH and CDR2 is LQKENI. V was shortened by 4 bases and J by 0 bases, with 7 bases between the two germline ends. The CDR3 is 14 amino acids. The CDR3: CASSLQNSGNTIYF. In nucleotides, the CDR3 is TGTGCCAGCTCACTTCAGAACTCTGGAAACACCATATATTTT.

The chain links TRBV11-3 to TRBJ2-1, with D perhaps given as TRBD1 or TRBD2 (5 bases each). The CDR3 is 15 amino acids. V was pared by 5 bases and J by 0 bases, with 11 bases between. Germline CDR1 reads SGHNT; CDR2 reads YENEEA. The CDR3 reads CASSRDGYSYNEQFF. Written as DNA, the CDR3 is TGTGCCAGCAGCCGGGACGGATACTCCTACAATGAGCAGTTCTTC.

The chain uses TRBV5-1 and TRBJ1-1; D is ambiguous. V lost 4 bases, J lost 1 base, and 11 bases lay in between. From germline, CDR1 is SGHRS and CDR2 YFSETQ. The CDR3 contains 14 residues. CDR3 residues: CASSMRNPNTEAFF. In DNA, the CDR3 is TGCGCCAGCAGCATGCGGAATCCGAACACTGAAGCTTTCTTT.

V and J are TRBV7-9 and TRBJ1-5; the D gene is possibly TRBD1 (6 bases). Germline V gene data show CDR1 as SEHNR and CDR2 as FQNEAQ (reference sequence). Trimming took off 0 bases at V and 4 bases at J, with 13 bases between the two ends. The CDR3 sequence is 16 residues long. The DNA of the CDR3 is TGTGCCAGCAGCTTAGCGGCGGGGGCGGGGAATCAGCCCCAGCATTTT. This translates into CASSLAAGAGNQPQHF.

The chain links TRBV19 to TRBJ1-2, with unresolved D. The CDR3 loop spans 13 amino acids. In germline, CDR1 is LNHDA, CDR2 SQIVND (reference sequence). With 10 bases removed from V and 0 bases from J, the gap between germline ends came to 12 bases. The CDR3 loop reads CATAWTTNYGYTF. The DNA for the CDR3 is TGTGCCACCGCATGGACTACTAACTATGGCTACACCTTC.

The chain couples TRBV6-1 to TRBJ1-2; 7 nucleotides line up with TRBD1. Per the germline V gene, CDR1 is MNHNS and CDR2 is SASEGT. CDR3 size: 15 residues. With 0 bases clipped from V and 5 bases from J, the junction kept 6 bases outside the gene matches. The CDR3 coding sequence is TGTGCCAGCAGTGAAGCTAGTACAGGGGCATATGGCTACACCTTC. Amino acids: CASSEASTGAYGYTF.

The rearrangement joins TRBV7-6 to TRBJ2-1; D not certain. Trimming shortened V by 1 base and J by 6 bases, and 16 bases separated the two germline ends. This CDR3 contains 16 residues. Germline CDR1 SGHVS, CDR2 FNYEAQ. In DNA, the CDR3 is TGTGCCAGCAGCTTAGAGGGCGGCGGTCGGGCCAATGAGCAGTTCTTC. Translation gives CASSLEGGGRANEQFF.

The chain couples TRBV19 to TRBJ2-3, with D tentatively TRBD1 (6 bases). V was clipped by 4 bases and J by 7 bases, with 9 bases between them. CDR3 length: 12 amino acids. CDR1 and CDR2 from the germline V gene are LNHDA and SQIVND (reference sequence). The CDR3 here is CASSRDTYTQYF. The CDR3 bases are TGTGCCAGTAGTAGGGACACCTATACGCAGTATTTT.

This chain's CDR3 is CASSPTRGNTEAFF. As DNA, the CDR3 is TGTGCCAGCTCACCAACCAGGGGGAACACTGAAGCTTTCTTT. The genes are TRBV18 and TRBJ1-1, with a weak D call TRBD1 (6 bases). Germline loops: CDR1 KGHSH, CDR2 LQKENI. The CDR3 sequence is 14 residues long. Trimming stripped 2 bases from V and 1 base from J, with 8 bases between. The entire variable domain, with the rest obtained from reference TRBV18 and TRBJ1-1, is as follows: NAGVMQNPRHLVRRRGQEARLRCSPMKGHSHVYWYRQLPEEGLKFMVYLQKENIIDESGMPKERFSAEFPKEGPSILRIQQVVRGDSAAYFCASSPTRGNTEAFFGQGTRLTVV.

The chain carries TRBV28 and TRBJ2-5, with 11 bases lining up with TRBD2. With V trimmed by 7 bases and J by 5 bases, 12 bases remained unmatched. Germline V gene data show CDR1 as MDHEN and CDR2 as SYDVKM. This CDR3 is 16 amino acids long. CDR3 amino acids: CASTGTSGKRVETQYF. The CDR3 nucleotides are TGTGCCAGCACCGGGACTAGCGGAAAACGAGTGGAGACCCAGTACTTC.

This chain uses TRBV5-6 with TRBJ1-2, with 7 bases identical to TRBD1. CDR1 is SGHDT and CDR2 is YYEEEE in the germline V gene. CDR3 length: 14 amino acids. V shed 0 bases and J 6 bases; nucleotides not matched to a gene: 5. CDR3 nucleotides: TGTGCCAGCAGCTTGGGACAGGGCATCCATGGCTACACCTTC. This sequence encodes CASSLGQGIHGYTF. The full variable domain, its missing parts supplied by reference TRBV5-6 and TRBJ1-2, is DAGVTQSPTHLIKTRGQQVTLRCSPKSGHDTVSWYQQALGQGPQFIFQYYEEEERQRGNFPDRFSGHQFPNYSSELNVNALLLGDSALYLCASSLGQGIHGYTFGSGTRLTVV.